The clone carrying this T cell receptor beta chain was picked up a small number of times. Its matching antigen is unknown. This sample is drawn from a study of T cell repertoires and leukemia-associated antigens. At the level of the study: Each sample gave about 3 to 5.0 million effective reads. Study-wide points: Vbeta, Jbeta, VDJ rearrangement and unique CDR3 counts did not differ significantly across four groups. Expanded clones' antigen specificity and function were not directly tested.

From the 5' RACE reads, TCRdb called clonotypes with MiXCR, one entry per CDR3 protein. Here the sample spans 10,000 to 13,000 distinct CDR3 sequences, roughly 43% being singletons. The CD3+ T cells first had an overnight rest without serum. The CDR3 is 13 amino acids. V dropped 4 bases and J dropped 6; count of bases not matched to a gene: 5. Germline lookup yields CDR1 WSHSY and CDR2 SAAADI. V gene TRBV10-2 combines with J gene TRBJ2-7; 8 bases fit TRBD2. The receptor was derived from a female donor in good health. Sequenced material: CD3+ T cells sorted from blood and cultured. CDR3 sequence: CASSGSGRVEQYF. DNA for the CDR3: TGCGCCAGCAGTGGGAGCGGGAGAGTCGAGCAGTACTTC.